This T cell receptor (beta chain) derives from a study of blood T cell repertoires in COVID-19. The wider study: Samples of COVID-19 (acute and convalescent) were obtained from the United States, Italy and Spain.

The CDR3 has 13 residues. V was pared by 2 bases and J by 0 bases, with 5 bases between. CDR1 and CDR2 (germline): SGHRS, YFSETQ. In the authors' methods: Estimation of nucleated cell counts relied on the amplification of reference gene primers. The repertoire was sequenced with immunoSEQ multiplex PCR; TCRdb's copy has only in-frame clones and lacks some. V, J and clone size were drawn from that table, and D and trimming were deduced from the DNA. This sample has around 260,000 clones, with about 85% found just once. This clonotype originated in a man aged 18 to 35 with active or convalescent COVID-19. The rearrangement joins TRBV5-1 to TRBJ2-5; D is unresolved. The sequenced material came from peripheral blood. The CDR3, as DNA: TGCGCCAGCAGCTTTAACTACCAAGAGACCCAGTACTTC. Translating gives CASSFNYQETQYF.